This TCR beta chain was found in a study of graft-versus-host responses after intestinal transplantation. The overall study: Grafts were multivisceral, liver-intestinal, or isolated intestinal. Recipients uniformly received anti-thymocyte globulin induction, followed by tacrolimus and steroids for about three years.

TCRdb's copy holds only in-frame clones and misses some; the assay was immunoSEQ multiplex PCR. Here the sample spans 33,000 or so clones, just under 95% being singletons. The CDR3 is made up of 14 amino acids. The germline CDR1 and CDR2 sequences are MNHEY and SMNVEV (reference sequence). V was cut by 5 bases and J by 2 bases, with 13 bases left in between. This clonotype originated in a human patient who received an intestinal transplant, so some T cells may come from the graft donor. The starting material was PBMCs, obtained 16 days after intestinal transplant. The chain uses TRBV27 and TRBJ2-7; D uncertain. DNA of the CDR3: TGTGCCAGCAGTCTCACAAACCCCACCTACGAGCAGTACTTC. It translates to CASSLTNPTYEQYF.